This is a list of T cell receptor beta chains from one sample in a study of T cells in Graves' hyperthyroidism and ophthalmopathy. TCRdb itself ran the multiplex PCR reads through MiXCR, one entry per CDR3 protein. Here the sample spans 500,000 to 600,000 distinct CDR3 sequences, over 45% being singletons. The sample taken for sequencing was peripheral blood or thyroid tissue (not recorded which). These receptors all stem from an adult woman with Graves' disease, either hyperthyroidism or ophthalmopathy (not recorded which). Both conserved end residues are part of each CDR3. The D gene is left open where the match is weak. Some rows mark clone size as missing; the rest say once, few, many or name a class of expanded clone.

d_call,v_call,clone_size,j_call,cdr3_aa,cdr3_nt
TRBD1,TRBV5-1,NA,TRBJ1-5,CASSFEGDRNQPQHF,TGCGCCAGCAGCTTTGAAGGGGACAGGAATCAGCCCCAGCATTTT
NA,TRBV20-1,NA,TRBJ1-1,CSARQVLNTEAFF,TGCAGTGCTAGACAGGTACTGAACACTGAAGCTTTCTTT
NA,TRBV7-9,few,TRBJ2-7,CASSLGDWEQYF,TGTGCCAGCAGCTTAGGGGATTGGGAACAGTACTTC
TRBD1,TRBV10-3,NA,TRBJ1-1,CAIRDNRGTEAFF,TGTGCCATCAGAGATAACAGGGGGACTGAAGCTTTCTTT
NA,TRBV7-2,NA,TRBJ1-6,CASSAGTYDNSPLHF,TGTGCCAGCAGCGCCGGGACATACGATAATTCACCCCTCCACTTT
NA,TRBV11-2,NA,TRBJ2-7,CASSLIPSEQYF,TGTGCCAGCAGCTTAATCCCATCCGAGCAGTACTTC
NA,TRBV25-1,NA,TRBJ1-1,CASSEFAGLNTEAFF,TGTGCCAGCAGTGAATTTGCAGGGCTGAACACTGAAGCTTTCTTT
NA,TRBV11-2,NA,TRBJ1-1,CASSFLGIEAFF,TGTGCCAGCAGCTTTTTAGGAATTGAAGCTTTCTTT
TRBD1,TRBV18,NA,TRBJ1-2,CASSLGQGDPYTF,TGTGCCAGCTCCCTCGGACAGGGGGATCCCTACACCTTC
NA,TRBV7-8,many,TRBJ1-2,CASSLALTLTDNTF,TGTGCCAGCAGCTTAGCCCTAACCCTGACAGATAACACCTTC
NA,TRBV19,many,TRBJ2-7,CASSRLVGGYEQYF,TGTGCCAGTAGTAGACTAGTCGGCGGCTACGAGCAGTACTTC
TRBD2,TRBV11-1,NA,TRBJ2-5,CASSLSLAGGNQETQYF,TGTGCCAGCAGCTTAAGTCTAGCGGGAGGGAACCAAGAGACCCAGTACTTC
TRBD2,TRBV20-1,many,TRBJ2-7,CSARGGLAGRYEQYF,TGCAGTGCTAGAGGAGGTCTAGCGGGAAGGTACGAGCAGTACTTC
TRBD1,TRBV12-3/TRBV12-4,many,TRBJ1-1,CASSFDRGRTEAFF,TGTGCCAGCAGTTTCGACAGGGGGAGGACTGAAGCTTTCTTT
NA,TRBV29-1,few,TRBJ1-4,CSAGEGTRSLFF,TGCAGCGCCGGTGAGGGCACCCGAAGTCTGTTTTTT
NA,TRBV10-3,many,TRBJ2-7,CAISFKPNGTAYEQYF,TGTGCCATCAGCTTCAAACCAAACGGGACGGCCTACGAGCAGTACTTC
NA,TRBV7-9,NA,TRBJ1-1,CASSSPGMNTEAFF,TGTGCCAGCAGCTCACCGGGTATGAACACTGAAGCTTTCTTT
NA,TRBV12-3/TRBV12-4,NA,TRBJ1-1,CASQAQISIEAFF,TGTGCCAGCCAAGCGCAGATTAGCATTGAAGCTTTCTTT